This is a list of T cell receptor beta chains from one sample in a study of cytomegalovirus exposure and HLA in healthy donors. Profiled with immunoSEQ multiplex PCR; TCRdb holds only in-frame clones, not every one. The sample includes around 170,000 clones, about 72% of them seen just once. The sequenced sample consisted of PBMCs. The receptors derive from a girl aged 10 to 17 in good health and CMV-seronegative. Both conserved end residues are part of each CDR3. D genes are given only for firm matches. Size values are once, few and many counts, or a class for expanded clones, and some rows have none.

clone size,V gene,J gene,D gene,CDR3 DNA,CDR3 protein
.,TRBV5-1,TRBJ1-4,.,TGCGCGAGCAGCCCCCTTGGGGACACCCCCGGGAAAAAACTGTTTTTT,CASSPLGDTPGKKLFF
.,TRBV6-1,TRBJ1-6,.,TGTGCCAGCAGGGGGACGACAGGTTCAAATTCACCCCTCCACTTT,CASRGTTGSNSPLHF
.,TRBV6-1,TRBJ1-5,.,TGTGCCAGCAGTGAAGCGAGGCGAGACAGGCCAGCCGATCAGCCCCAGCATTTT,CASSEARRDRPADQPQHF
few,TRBV7-9,TRBJ1-5,.,TGTGCCAGCAGCTTAGAGTCAGGCCCCGCGCAGCCCCAGCATTTT,CASSLESGPAQPQHF
few,TRBV30,TRBJ1-4,.,TGTGCCTGGAGTGTAGCAAGACGGGGTGAAAAACTGTTTTTT,CAWSVARRGEKLFF
few,TRBV13,TRBJ1-5,.,TGTGCCAGCAGCCTCAGACTAGGGAATCAGCCCCAGCATTTT,CASSLRLGNQPQHF
.,TRBV12-5,TRBJ2-5,.,TGTGCTAGTGGTGCGGGCGGGACAGAAGAGACCCAGTACTTC,CASGAGGTEETQYF
.,TRBV7-2,TRBJ1-5,TRBD1,TGTGCCAGCAGCTTAGACCGGGACAGGGGATTCAATCAGCCCCAGCATTTT,CASSLDRDRGFNQPQHF
.,TRBV9,TRBJ2-3,.,TGTGCCAGCAGCGTCCCTCTGACAGACAGCACAGATACGCAGTATTTT,CASSVPLTDSTDTQYF
.,TRBV29-1,TRBJ1-1,TRBD1,TGCAGCGTGACAGGGCTCATCCGGATGAACACTGAAGCTTTCTTT,CSVTGLIRMNTEAFF
.,TRBV27,TRBJ2-1,TRBD2,TGTGCCAGCAGTTTATCCAGCGGGGGGGGCTATGAGCAGTTCTTC,CASSLSSGGGYEQFF
.,TRBV27,TRBJ2-7,TRBD2,TGTGCCAGCAGTTCCCCCAGCGGGGGGGTCTACGAGCAGTACTTC,CASSSPSGGVYEQYF
few,TRBV2,TRBJ1-1,.,TGTGCCAGCAGTGTTCAGGTGGCTTTCTTT,CASSVQVAFF
.,TRBV9,TRBJ1-2,TRBD1,TGTGCCAGCAGCTCATCACCGGGACAGGGGAATGGCTACACCTTC,CASSSSPGQGNGYTF
.,TRBV6-5,TRBJ2-7,.,TGTGCCAGCACCAGGGCTAGCTCCTACGAGCAGTACTTC,CASTRASSYEQYF
.,TRBV29-1,TRBJ2-5,TRBD2,TGCAGCGCCGGGGGGGTGGGGGAGACCCAGTACTTC,CSAGGVGETQYF
.,TRBV27,TRBJ1-1,TRBD1,TGTGCCAGCAGTTTTGACAGGGTGGAAACTTTCTTT,CASSFDRVETFF
.,TRBV6-6,TRBJ2-1,.,TGTGCCAGCAGTCCGAAGCTTGAGCAGTTCTTC,CASSPKLEQFF
.,TRBV7-9,TRBJ2-1,.,TGTGCCAGCAGCTTAGTTCCGGACAGATACAATGAGCAGTTCTTC,CASSLVPDRYNEQFF
.,TRBV11-1,TRBJ2-2,TRBD1,TGTGCCAGCAGCCTCGGGACAGGGGCCGGGGAGCTGTTTTTT,CASSLGTGAGELFF
.,TRBV15,TRBJ1-4,.,TGTGCCACCAGGACAACAGGACAAACAACTAATGAAAAACTGTTTTTT,CATRTTGQTTNEKLFF
.,TRBV5-1,TRBJ2-7,.,TGCGCCAGCAGCTTGGAACACGACGAGCAGTACTTC,CASSLEHDEQYF